The 31 T cell receptor beta chains given below trace back to one sample, sequenced in a study of blood T cell repertoires in COVID-19. Sequencing was performed with immunoSEQ multiplex PCR; in TCRdb, only in-frame clones are kept and a portion is missing. The sample consists of around 190,000 clones, roughly four fifths of them appearing once. The sequenced sample was peripheral blood. These receptors were collected from a woman between 40 and 55 years old with COVID-19, enrolled during active disease.

This clone was counted a few times. The V and J genes are TRBV5-4 and TRBJ1-1; D is unclear. CDR3 length: 15 amino acids. Trimming took off 2 bases at V and 0 bases at J, with 11 bases between the two ends. Germline V gene sequence: CDR1 SGHNT, CDR2 YYREEE (reference sequence). The CDR3 region has the DNA TGTGCCAGCAGCTTTCCGAAAGCGATGAACACTGAAGCTTTCTTT. Protein product: CASSFPKAMNTEAFF.

The chain has TRBV3-1 (or the pseudogene TRBV3-2) and TRBJ2-3, with D possibly matching TRBD2 (6 bases). Trimming took off 4 bases at V and 10 bases at J, with 21 bases between the two ends. Looked up from germline, CDR1 is LGHDT and CDR2 is YNNKEL (reference sequence). The CDR3 contains 15 residues. In nucleotides, the CDR3 is TGTGCCAGCAGCCCCCTCTCTAGCGTCCTGGGTTCGCAGTATTTT. Translated, it gives CASSPLSSVLGSQYF.

This clone appeared a single time. The V call is TRBV25-1, the J call TRBJ1-6, with TRBD1 matching over 8 bases. This CDR3 is built from 16 residues. After removal of 3 bases from V and 8 bases from J, the junction contained 9 bases not matched to a gene. CDR1 is MGHDK and CDR2 is SYGVNS in the germline V gene. In nucleotides, the CDR3 is TGTGCCAGCAGTGACCCCCGGACAGGGTCCCATTCACCCCTCCACTTT. It specifies CASSDPRTGSHSPLHF.

The gene calls are TRBV7-3 and TRBJ1-1; perhaps TRBD1 as D (5 bases). Germline V gene lookup returns CDR1 SGHTA and CDR2 FQGTGA. The V end lost 4 bases, the J end lost 3 bases, and 12 bases lay between the germline ends. CDR3 length equals 14 residues. The CDR3: CASSSTDGDTEAFF. CDR3 DNA sequence: TGTGCCAGCAGCTCGACAGATGGGGACACTGAAGCTTTCTTT.

This chain uses TRBV10-3 with TRBJ2-7; tentative D call: TRBD2 (5 bases). V was cut by 9 bases and J by 7 bases, with 16 bases left in between. Germline CDR1 is ENHRY and CDR2 is SYGVKD. The CDR3 totals 12 residues. CDR3: CAIAASPWEQYF. The CDR3 bases are TGTGCCATAGCGGCCTCTCCCTGGGAGCAGTACTTC.

V usage is TRBV2 and J usage is TRBJ1-2; D is possibly TRBD1 (6 bases). CDR1 and CDR2 (germline): SNHLY, FYNNEI. V was cut by 6 bases and J by 4 bases, with 15 bases left in between. CDR3 length: 14 amino acids. The CDR3 bases are TGTGCCAGCAGCGTGACAGGCGCTACCTATGGCTACACCTTC. As protein: CASSVTGATYGYTF.

This chain links TRBV19 with TRBJ2-3; 9 bases are shared with TRBD2. The V gene's germline CDR1 is LNHDA and CDR2 SQIVND (reference sequence). The CDR3 spans 15 residues. With V trimmed by 2 bases and J by 2 bases, 2 bases remained unmatched. In DNA, the CDR3 is TGTGCCAGTAGTATATCTAGCGGGGTCACAGATACGCAGTATTTT. Residues: CASSISSGVTDTQYF.

V usage is TRBV19 and J usage is TRBJ1-1; possibly TRBD1 for D (5 bases). V lost 7 bases to trimming and J lost 0 bases, with 12 bases between them. Germline V lookup: CDR1 LNHDA, CDR2 SQIVND (reference sequence). This CDR3 contains 14 residues. The CDR3 region is CASKAQGMNTEAFF. The CDR3 DNA reads TGTGCCAGTAAGGCCCAGGGCATGAACACTGAAGCTTTCTTT.

The chain uses TRBV28 and TRBJ2-5; D call uncertain. The CDR3 is made up of 14 amino acids. V lost 4 bases and J lost 7, with 16 bases in between. Germline-derived CDR1 and CDR2 are MDHEN and SYDVKM. The CDR3 nucleotides are TGTGCCAGCAGTTCTTACCGACAACTGGCGACCCAGTACTTC. This sequence encodes CASSSYRQLATQYF.

The J gene is TRBJ2-3, the V gene TRBV19, with 11 bases lining up with TRBD1. The CDR3 has 16 amino acids. With V trimmed by 4 bases and J by 4 bases, 7 bases remained unmatched. CDR1 and CDR2 from the germline V gene are LNHDA and SQIVND (reference sequence). CDR3 DNA sequence: TGTGCCAGTAGTAAGCAGGGACAGGGGGGTCCAGATACGCAGTATTTT. Encoded protein: CASSKQGQGGPDTQYF.

This rearrangement joins TRBV29-1 to TRBJ1-2, with D unclear. CDR1 and CDR2 (germline): SQVTM, ANQGSEA. Between the trimmed V and J ends, which lost 1 base and 1 base, there was a span of 7 bases. CDR3 length: 13 amino acids. The CDR3 nucleotides read TGCAGCGTTGAAGGGAGAGATAACTATGGCTACACCTTC. This sequence encodes CSVEGRDNYGYTF.

This chain uses TRBV5-4 with TRBJ2-1; 12 bases map to TRBD1. Unmatched junction bases numbered 5, after V lost 0 bases and J lost 7 bases. The CDR3 covers 16 residues. Germline V gene lookup returns CDR1 SGHNT and CDR2 YYREEE (reference sequence). This CDR3 reads CASSLGGQGAYNEQFF. In DNA form, the CDR3 reads TGTGCCAGCAGCTTGGGGGGACAGGGGGCGTATAATGAGCAGTTCTTC.

The J gene is TRBJ1-1, the V gene TRBV28; weak D call: TRBD1 (5 bases). Trimming stripped 1 base from V and 12 bases from J, with 12 bases between. CDR1 is MDHEN and CDR2 is SYDVKM in the germline V gene. CDR3 length: 12 amino acids. The CDR3 region is CASSLSQGNTFF. The DNA for the CDR3 is TGTGCCAGCAGTTTATCCCAGGGTAATACTTTCTTT.

The chain links TRBV4-1 to TRBJ2-5; 9 positions match TRBD2. CDR1 and CDR2 (germline): MGHRA, YSYEKL. This CDR3 region has 18 residues. With 0 bases clipped from V and 9 bases from J, the junction kept 17 bases outside the gene matches. The CDR3 sequence: CASSQDPPLAGVVLSQYF. The DNA of the CDR3 is TGCGCCAGCAGCCAAGACCCCCCACTAGCGGGTGTAGTGTTGTCCCAGTACTTC.

The rearrangement joins TRBV11-3 to TRBJ2-1; 11 nucleotides line up with TRBD2. V lost 8 bases to trimming and J lost 3 bases; unmatched junction nucleotides: 9. Germline CDR1 reads SGHNT; CDR2 reads YENEEA. There are 16 residues in the CDR3. The CDR3 nucleotides read TGTGCCAGCTCCCCGTCTAGCGGGGGGTTCTACAATGAGCAGTTCTTC. Amino acid sequence: CASSPSSGGFYNEQFF.

The chain is built from TRBV11-2 and TRBJ2-7; D is ambiguous. From germline, CDR1 is SGHAT and CDR2 FQNNGV. The ends were cut back, 1 base at V and 7 bases at J, with 5 bases in the middle. CDR3 length: 11 residues. This chain's CDR3 is CASSLGVEQYV. CDR3 sequence (DNA): TGTGCCAGCAGCTTAGGAGTGGAGCAGTACGTC.

The CDR3 DNA reads as TGTGCCAGTAGGTTGGGAGGCGGACCGAACACTGAAGCTTTCTTT. Translating it yields CASRLGGGPNTEAFF. The genes are TRBV19 and TRBJ1-1; D not resolved. V gave up 6 bases and J gave up 1 base, with 15 bases separating them. Germline CDR1 and CDR2: LNHDA and SQIVND (reference sequence). This CDR3 comprises 15 residues.

The chain links TRBV7-6 to TRBJ2-1; 7 bases are a match to TRBD2. The CDR3 extends over 16 amino acids. Trimming removed 1 base from V and 2 bases from J; junction bases left unmatched: 5. CDR1 SGHVS and CDR2 FNYEAQ come from the germline V gene. CDR3 bases: TGTGCCAGCAGCTTAGAGGCTAGCGGACCCTACAATGAGCAGTTCTTC. Protein: CASSLEASGPYNEQFF.

V and J are TRBV27 and TRBJ2-5, with 13 bases identical to TRBD2. V trimming: 6 bases; J trimming: 2 bases; junction bases outside the gene matches: 3. Looked up from germline, CDR1 is MNHEY and CDR2 is SMNVEV (reference sequence). This CDR3 has 15 residues. CDR3 coding DNA: TGTGCCAGCAGCCAGACTAGCGGGGGGCAAGAGACCCAGTACTTC. This translates into CASSQTSGGQETQYF.

The rearrangement joins TRBV7-2 to TRBJ1-1, with D unresolved. Germline loops: CDR1 SGHTA, CDR2 FQGNSA. V shed 2 bases and J shed 5 bases, with 9 bases lying between them. The CDR3 has 13 residues. CDR3 amino acids: CASSLSRGTEAFF. CDR3 nucleotide sequence: TGTGCCAGCAGCTTATCCCGAGGGACTGAAGCTTTCTTT.

This rearrangement joins TRBV6-5 to TRBJ1-6; 8 bases fit TRBD1. CDR3 length: 14 amino acids. The germline gives CDR1 MNHEY, CDR2 SVGAGI. Trimming took 7 bases from V and 10 from J; bases not matched to a gene: 9. CDR3 sequence (DNA): TGTGCCAGCAATTCCGGGACAGGCGTGTCACCCCTCCACTTT. It yields the protein CASNSGTGVSPLHF.

The gene calls are TRBV28 and TRBJ2-1; 12 bases are a match to TRBD2. Germline trimming cut 5 bases from V and 6 bases from J; bases unmatched to any gene: 8. Per germline, CDR1 MDHEN and CDR2 SYDVKM. The CDR3 extends over 16 amino acids. The CDR3 nucleotides read TGTGCCAGCAGTGTGACTAGCGGGAGTTTGGGCAATGAGCAGTTCTTC. This codes for CASSVTSGSLGNEQFF.

The chain has TRBV24-1 and TRBJ2-5; D gene uncertain. The CDR3 sequence is 14 residues long. V was pared by 5 bases and J by 1 base, with 10 bases between. Germline CDR1 KGHDR, CDR2 SFDVKD. The CDR3 DNA follows: TGTGCCACCAGTGGTCCGGTATTCCAAGAGACCCAGTACTTC. Its translation: CATSGPVFQETQYF.

This sequence joins TRBV5-1 and TRBJ2-5; 7 bases line up with TRBD2. The CDR3 has 15 residues. V lost 4 bases to trimming and J lost 2 bases; unmatched junction nucleotides: 8. Per germline, CDR1 SGHRS and CDR2 YFSETQ. The CDR3, as DNA: TGCGCCAGCAGCATCCGCACGGGAGGACAAGAGACCCAGTACTTC. Its translation: CASSIRTGGQETQYF.

This chain links TRBV10-3 with TRBJ1-3; 9 nucleotides align to TRBD1. V lost 9 bases, J lost 1 base, and 1 base stayed unmatched. The CDR3 has 13 residues. Germline V CDR1 and CDR2: ENHRY, SYGVKD. Written as DNA, the CDR3 is TGTGCCATAGGACAGGGGTCTGGAAACACCATATATTTT. It yields the protein CAIGQGSGNTIYF.

This chain uses TRBV4-2 with TRBJ1-2; D might be TRBD1 (5 bases). Germline CDR1 and CDR2: LGHNA and YNFKEQ. The CDR3 extends over 13 amino acids. Trimming shortened V by 9 bases and J by 4 bases, and 15 bases separated the two germline ends. CDR3 protein: CASNYGGPYGYTF. Here the CDR3 DNA reads TGTGCCAGTAACTACGGGGGACCCTATGGCTACACCTTC.

J is TRBJ2-7 and V is TRBV19, with a tentative D call TRBD2 (6 bases). There are 13 residues in the CDR3. Trimming removed 10 bases from V and 0 bases from J, with 13 bases in between. In germline, CDR1 is LNHDA, CDR2 SQIVND (reference sequence). For the CDR3, the DNA is TGTGCCACCGCGGAGGGGCTCTCCTACGAGCAGTACTTC. It specifies CATAEGLSYEQYF.

The chain uses TRBV25-1 and TRBJ1-6; D perhaps matches TRBD1 (5 bases). The CDR3 runs to 14 residues. V lost 4 bases to trimming and J lost 6 bases, with 10 bases between them. Germline loops: CDR1 MGHDK, CDR2 SYGVNS. This CDR3 reads CASSAATVNSPLHF. The CDR3 DNA reads as TGTGCCAGCAGTGCGGCGACAGTTAATTCACCCCTCCACTTT.

The genes are TRBV2 and TRBJ2-3; possible D gene TRBD2, 7 bases. Trimming removed 3 bases at V and 2 bases at J, with 12 bases between. The CDR3 length is 15 residues. The germline CDR1 and CDR2 sequences are SNHLY and FYNNEI. The CDR3: CASSDGGTLTDTQYF. In DNA, the CDR3 is TGTGCCAGCAGTGACGGGGGGACACTCACAGATACGCAGTATTTT.

This clone was detected once. This rearrangement joins TRBV19 to TRBJ1-3, with D uncertain. Trimming took 5 bases from V and 0 from J, leaving 8 bases between them. Looked up from germline, CDR1 is LNHDA and CDR2 is SQIVND (reference sequence). This CDR3 contains 14 residues. CDR3 sequence: CASSDGSSGNTIYF. In nucleotides, the CDR3 is TGTGCCAGTAGTGATGGGAGCTCTGGAAACACCATATATTTT.

The V call is TRBV1, the J call TRBJ2-3; the D call of TRBD1 is as the table states it, not checked on the DNA. TRBV1 is a pseudogene. The CDR3 length is 16 residues. The CDR3 reads CTSSHRPGQYTDTQYF. CDR3 bases: TGCACCAGCAGCCATCGTCCGGGACAGTACACAGATACGCAGTATTTT.